The sequence of this TCR beta chain was determined in a study of blood T cell repertoires in COVID-19 (TCRdb year 2020). About the investigation overall: Collaborator samples came from the United States, Italy and Spain and covered acute and convalescent phases of COVID-19. The material from the prospective study consisted of cDNA or gDNA derived from T cells, B-cell-depleted T cells, or PBMCs. The dataset comprised deeply sampled blood TCRbeta repertoires from subjects exposed to, actively infected with, or recovered from COVID-19. A freely available public database, intended as a resource for researchers studying the immune response to SARS-CoV-2, is where the repertoires were released. Samples came from the ongoing ImmuneRACE study (first 160 participants) plus 1,254 subjects from 6 global collaborators. Sample metadata almost always included a de-identified subject ID, COVID-19 status, age in years and sex. Where HLA class I and class II types were available, the types were taken from metadata supplied by the sample provider, not from assay-based typing. Points the paper makes about the study in general: The amount of clinical and demographic metadata varied by source and participant and was provided uncurated.

Remarks on this clone: Its antigen specificity is not known. Base qualities were left out, and no much larger clone turns up one base away.

The immunoSEQ Assay, a bias-controlled multiplex PCR, was used to amplify TCRbeta CDR3 regions from genomic DNA. The authors' analysis ran thus. Nucleated cell counts per sample were estimated from amplification of reference gene primers within the assay. To quantify the absolute abundance of each unique TCRbeta CDR3 rearrangement, sequence reads were collapsed and filtered. Productive Simpson clonality was computed per sample as the square root of Simpson's diversity index over productive rearrangements. In TCRdb, the immuneACCESS table is reduced to in-frame sequences with V and J assigned. These tables do not hold every clone; where another copy was compared, an unresolved V gene accounts for under half, and the others remain unexplained. V and J calls and clone size are those listed in that table; D and trimming were worked out from the DNA. This sample holds around 170,000 clones; about nine tenths were observed only once. Roughly 4% of the sample comes from the top ten.

Whole blood was collected in K2EDTA tubes by collaborating institutions according to the institutions' own protocols. Collaborator samples were shipped for TCRbeta analysis as frozen whole blood, isolated PBMCs, or DNA extracted from either sample type. The source of this sequence is a woman in her 70s with acute or convalescent COVID-19. Sample: peripheral blood.

The nucleotide sequence reads TGTGCCAGCAGTTCCGGGGGACCTGAAGCTTTCTTT. Translation gives CASSSGGPEAFF. Here the chain combines TRBV28 and TRBJ1-1; D gene: possibly TRBD1, on 5 matching bases. A distance of 9 bases separates the germline ends of V and J, which lose 4 bases and 6 bases respectively. Its CDR3 holds 12 amino acids, cysteine through phenylalanine. The only DNA kept is the CDR3, 36 bases in frame from the first base. The germline V gene encodes CDR1 MDHEN and CDR2 SYDVKM. The full variable domain, completed from the reference TRBV28 and TRBJ1-1 proteins outside the CDR3, reads DVKVTQSSRYLVKRTGEKVFLECVQDMDHENMFWYRQDPGLGLRLIYFSYDVKMKEKGDIPEGYSVSREKKERFSLILESASTNQTSMYLCASSSGGPEAFFGQGTRLTVV.